One and the same sample provided the 15 T cell receptor beta chains below, sequenced in a study of blood T cell repertoires in COVID-19 (dated by TCRdb to about 2020). Receptor amplification or capture employed the immunoSEQ multiplex PCR assay. The immuneACCESS repertoire file appears here via TCRdb, limited to in-frame rearrangements. These files lack a portion of the clones; in checked studies, under half of the deficit traces to unresolved V genes, and the cause of the others is not known. The sample records more than 120,000 clones, about 87% of which are singletons. The ten largest clones capture less than 45% of the sample. Sequencing was carried out using peripheral blood. These receptors all come from a man in his fifties who had recovered from COVID-19.

This rearrangement joins TRBV19 to TRBJ1-3, with D uncertain. Germline V gene data show CDR1 as LNHDA and CDR2 as SQIVND (reference sequence). This CDR3 has 15 residues. Trimming shortened V by 5 bases and J by 0 bases, and 11 bases separated the two germline ends. The CDR3, as DNA: TGTGCCAGTAGTTCCAGCGGAGACTCTGGAAACACCATATATTTT. Encoded protein: CASSSSGDSGNTIYF.

V and J are TRBV18 and TRBJ1-2, with TRBD1 matching 9 bases. The CDR3 totals 18 residues. Trimming removed 2 bases from V and 0 bases from J; junction bases left unmatched: 10. CDR1 is KGHSH, CDR2 LQKENI, per germline. The CDR3 DNA follows: TGTGCCAGCTCACCAATCGTGGGACAGGGACTCTCTAACTATGGCTACACCTTC. It is translated as CASSPIVGQGLSNYGYTF.

The V gene is TRBV7-9, the J gene TRBJ2-7; D unclear. The V gene lost 4 bases and the J gene lost 4 bases, with 11 bases spanning the gap. The germline V gene encodes CDR1 SEHNR and CDR2 FQNEAQ (reference sequence). The CDR3 covers 13 residues. CDR3 loop: CASSYTSGYEQYF. CDR3 in DNA: TGTGCCAGCAGCTACACCTCAGGTTACGAGCAGTACTTC. Full variable domain (remainder filled in from reference TRBV7-9 and TRBJ2-7): DTGVSQNPRHKITKRGQNVTFRCDPISEHNRLYWYRQTLGQGPEFLTYFQNEAQLEKSRLLSDRFSAERPKGSFSTLEIQRTEQGDSAMYLCASSYTSGYEQYFGPGTRLTVT.

This rearrangement joins TRBV7-9 to TRBJ1-4; the match to TRBD1 covers 8 bases. This CDR3 region has 14 residues. J lost 4 bases, V lost 5 bases, and 3 bases had no gene match. CDR1 is SEHNR, CDR2 FQNEAQ, per germline (reference sequence). CDR3 bases: TGTGCCAGCAGCGCGGGACAGGATAATGAAAAACTGTTTTTT. It translates to CASSAGQDNEKLFF.

V and J are TRBV6-1 and TRBJ2-5; the D is unclear. The V end was cut by 0 bases, the J end by 5 bases, with 7 bases between. CDR1 is MNHNS, CDR2 SASEGT, per germline. The CDR3 contains 13 residues. The CDR3 reads CASSEAPRETQYF. CDR3 DNA sequence: TGTGCCAGCAGTGAAGCACCCCGGGAGACCCAGTACTTC.

Only a few counts were recorded for this clone. J is TRBJ1-2 and V is TRBV5-6; D perhaps matches TRBD1 (6 bases). Trimming removed 4 bases at V and 0 bases at J, with 19 bases between. CDR1 and CDR2 from the germline V gene are SGHDT and YYEEEE. The CDR3 loop spans 17 amino acids. DNA of the CDR3: TGTGCCAGCAGCACAGAGGACAGTACAGAACCTAACTATGGCTACACCTTC. Its translation: CASSTEDSTEPNYGYTF.

The CDR3 DNA reads as TGTGCCAGCACCCACGGGGGGCTGATGGGCTATGGCTACACCTTC. Translating it yields CASTHGGLMGYGYTF. The rearrangement links TRBV7-9 to TRBJ1-2, with D possibly matching TRBD1 (6 bases). The CDR3 extends over 15 amino acids. V lost 7 bases and J lost 4, with 19 bases in between. The germline V gene has CDR1 SEHNR and CDR2 FQNEAQ (reference sequence).

The chain links TRBV30 to TRBJ1-1; tentatively, D is TRBD1 (6 bases). CDR1 and CDR2 (germline): GTSNPN, SVGIG (reference sequence). CDR3 length equals 13 residues. V was cut by 2 bases and J by 4 bases, with 11 bases left in between. The CDR3 DNA is TGTGCCTGGAGTCCACGCAGGGGCACTGAAGCTTTCTTT. Its translation: CAWSPRRGTEAFF.

The gene calls are TRBV5-1 and TRBJ1-4, with TRBD1 as a possible D gene (6 bases). Trimming shortened V by 4 bases and J by 7 bases, and 14 bases separated the two germline ends. The CDR3 has 14 amino acids. Germline loops: CDR1 SGHRS, CDR2 YFSETQ. CDR3 region: CASSTQGSGEKLFF. CDR3 coding DNA: TGCGCCAGCAGCACACAGGGTTCCGGTGAAAAACTGTTTTTT.

The chain employs TRBV5-1 and TRBJ2-1, with D maybe TRBD1 (7 bases). The CDR3 is made up of 20 amino acids. CDR1 and CDR2 (germline): SGHRS, YFSETQ. Between the trimmed V and J ends, which lost 0 bases and 0 bases, there was a span of 22 bases. Here the CDR3 reads CASSLEGGQVRLSSYNEQFF. In nucleotides, the CDR3 is TGCGCCAGCAGCTTGGAGGGAGGACAGGTTCGGCTTAGCTCCTACAATGAGCAGTTCTTC.

This sequence joins TRBV4-1 and TRBJ1-1; D is possibly TRBD1 (6 bases). V lost 3 bases to trimming and J lost 5 bases, with 13 bases between them. CDR3 size: 14 residues. The germline gives CDR1 MGHRA, CDR2 YSYEKL. CDR3 amino acids: CASSHQGLRTEAFF. As DNA, the CDR3 is TGCGCCAGCAGCCACCAGGGGTTGAGGACTGAAGCTTTCTTT.

This clone has a single count. The V and J genes are TRBV19 and TRBJ2-7; TRBD1 matches 7 bases. V lost 6 bases, J lost 4 bases, and 3 bases stayed unmatched. Germline CDR1 is LNHDA and CDR2 is SQIVND (reference sequence). There are 12 residues in the CDR3. CDR3 coding DNA: TGTGCCAGTAGCGGGACAGAGTACGAGCAGTACTTC. Translation gives CASSGTEYEQYF.

The rearrangement joins TRBV5-1 to TRBJ2-7; D is possibly TRBD1 (5 bases). This CDR3 contains 14 residues. Trimming removed 0 bases from V and 3 bases from J, with 10 bases in between. Per germline, CDR1 SGHRS and CDR2 YFSETQ. Written as DNA, the CDR3 is TGCGCCAGCAGCTTGGAGGGTAGGGGCTACGAGCAGTACTTC. The encoded protein is CASSLEGRGYEQYF.

By share, this clone counts as medium-sized. The chain uses TRBV4-3 and TRBJ1-1; 7 bases fit TRBD1. Germline V lookup: CDR1 LGHNA, CDR2 YSLEER. CDR3 size: 16 residues. The trim removed 4 bases at V and 2 bases at J, leaving 10 bases unmatched. CDR3 region: CASSPDSGGYNTEAFF. The CDR3 nucleotides are TGCGCCAGCAGCCCCGACTCAGGGGGATATAACACTGAAGCTTTCTTT.

Only one count was recorded for this clone. The chain recombines TRBV2 with TRBJ1-2; weak D call: TRBD1 (6 bases). Germline assignment: CDR1 SNHLY and CDR2 FYNNEI. This CDR3 spans 12 amino acids. Trimming cost V 4 bases and J 8 bases, with 11 bases left between them. This chain's CDR3 is CASSVGGGGYTF. Written as DNA, the CDR3 is TGTGCCAGCAGTGTAGGGGGTGGGGGCTACACCTTC.